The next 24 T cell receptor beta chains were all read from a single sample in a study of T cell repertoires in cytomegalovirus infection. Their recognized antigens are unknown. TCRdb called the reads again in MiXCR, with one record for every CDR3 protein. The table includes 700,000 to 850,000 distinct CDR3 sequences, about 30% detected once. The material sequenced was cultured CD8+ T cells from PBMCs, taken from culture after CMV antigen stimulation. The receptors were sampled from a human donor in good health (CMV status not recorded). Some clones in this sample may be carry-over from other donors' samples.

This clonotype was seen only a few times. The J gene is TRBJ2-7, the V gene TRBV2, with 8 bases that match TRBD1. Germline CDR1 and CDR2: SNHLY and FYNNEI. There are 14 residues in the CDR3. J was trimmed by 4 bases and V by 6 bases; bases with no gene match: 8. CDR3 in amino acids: CASRMDRDSYEQYV. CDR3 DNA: TGTGCCAGCAGGATGGACAGGGATTCTTACGAGCAGTACGTC.

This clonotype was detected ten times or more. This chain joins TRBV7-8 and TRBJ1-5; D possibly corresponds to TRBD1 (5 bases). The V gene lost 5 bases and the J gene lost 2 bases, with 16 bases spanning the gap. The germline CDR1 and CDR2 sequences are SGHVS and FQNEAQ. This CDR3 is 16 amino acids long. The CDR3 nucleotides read TGTGCCAGCAGCCCCAAGCCTGCAGGGCGCAATCAGCCCCAGCATTTT. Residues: CASSPKPAGRNQPQHF.

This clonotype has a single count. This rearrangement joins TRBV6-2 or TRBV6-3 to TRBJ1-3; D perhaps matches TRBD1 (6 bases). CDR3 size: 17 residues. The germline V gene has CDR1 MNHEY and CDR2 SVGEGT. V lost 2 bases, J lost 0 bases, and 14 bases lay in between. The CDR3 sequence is CASSYNRAYDSGNTIYF. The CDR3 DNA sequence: TGTGCCAGCAGTTACAACAGGGCCTACGACTCTGGAAACACCATATATTTT.

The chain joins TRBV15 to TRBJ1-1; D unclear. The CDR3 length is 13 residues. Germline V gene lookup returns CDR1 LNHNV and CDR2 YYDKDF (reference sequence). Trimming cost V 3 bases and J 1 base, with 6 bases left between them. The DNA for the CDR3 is TGTGCCACCAGCAGTACGGAGAACACTGAAGCTTTCTTT. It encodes CATSSTENTEAFF.

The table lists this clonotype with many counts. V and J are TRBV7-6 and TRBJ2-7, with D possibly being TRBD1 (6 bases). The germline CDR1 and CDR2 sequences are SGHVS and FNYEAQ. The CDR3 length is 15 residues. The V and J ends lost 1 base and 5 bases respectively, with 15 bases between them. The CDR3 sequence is CASSLVAGVGDEQYV. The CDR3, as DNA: TGTGCCAGCAGCTTAGTGGCAGGGGTCGGTGACGAGCAGTACGTC.

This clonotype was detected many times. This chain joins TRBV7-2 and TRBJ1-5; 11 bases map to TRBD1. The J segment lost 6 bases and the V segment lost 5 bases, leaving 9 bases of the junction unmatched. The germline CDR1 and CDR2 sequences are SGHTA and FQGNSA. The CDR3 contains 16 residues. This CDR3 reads CASSATDGTGGQPQHF. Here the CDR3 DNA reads TGTGCCAGCAGCGCTACCGACGGGACAGGGGGTCAGCCCCAGCATTTT.

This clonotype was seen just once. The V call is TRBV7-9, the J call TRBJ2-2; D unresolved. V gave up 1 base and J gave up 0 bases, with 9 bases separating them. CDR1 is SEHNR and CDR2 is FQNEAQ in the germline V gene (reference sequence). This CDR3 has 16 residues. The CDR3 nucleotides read TGTGCCAGCAGCTTAGAGGGTTCTTCGAACACCGGGGAGCTGTTTTTT. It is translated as CASSLEGSSNTGELFF.

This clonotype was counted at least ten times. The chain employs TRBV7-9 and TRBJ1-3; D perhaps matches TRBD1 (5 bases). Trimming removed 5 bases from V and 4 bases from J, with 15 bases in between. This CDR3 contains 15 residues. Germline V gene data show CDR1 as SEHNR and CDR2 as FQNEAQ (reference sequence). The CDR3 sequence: CASSPRGSRGNTIYF. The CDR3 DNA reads TGTGCCAGCAGCCCGCGGGGGTCCAGGGGAAACACCATATATTTT.

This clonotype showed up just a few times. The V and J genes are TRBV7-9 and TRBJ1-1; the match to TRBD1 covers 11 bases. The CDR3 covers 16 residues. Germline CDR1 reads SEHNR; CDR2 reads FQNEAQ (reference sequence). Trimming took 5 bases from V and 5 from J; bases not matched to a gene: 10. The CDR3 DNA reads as TGTGCCAGCAGCCCCGGCGGACAGGGGGCAAGAACTGAAGCTTTCTTT. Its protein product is CASSPGGQGARTEAFF.

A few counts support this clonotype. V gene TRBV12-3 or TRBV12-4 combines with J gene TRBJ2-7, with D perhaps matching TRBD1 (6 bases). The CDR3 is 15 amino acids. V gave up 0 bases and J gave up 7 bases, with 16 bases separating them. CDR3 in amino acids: CASSLAVARDREQYF. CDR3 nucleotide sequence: TGTGCCAGCAGTTTAGCGGTAGCCCGAGACAGGGAGCAGTACTTC.

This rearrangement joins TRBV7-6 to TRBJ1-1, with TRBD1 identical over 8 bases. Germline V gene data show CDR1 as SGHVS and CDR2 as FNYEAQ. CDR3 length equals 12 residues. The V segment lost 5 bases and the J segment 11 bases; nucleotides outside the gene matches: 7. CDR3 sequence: CASSQDRDRAFF. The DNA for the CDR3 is TGTGCCAGCAGCCAGGACAGGGATCGGGCTTTCTTT.

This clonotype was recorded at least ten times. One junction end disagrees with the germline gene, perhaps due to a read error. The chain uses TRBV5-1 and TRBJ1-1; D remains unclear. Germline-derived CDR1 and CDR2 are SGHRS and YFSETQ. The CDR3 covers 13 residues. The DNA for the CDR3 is TGTGCCAGCAGCTTAGTCACGAACACTGAAGCTTTCTTT. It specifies CASSLVTNTEAFF.

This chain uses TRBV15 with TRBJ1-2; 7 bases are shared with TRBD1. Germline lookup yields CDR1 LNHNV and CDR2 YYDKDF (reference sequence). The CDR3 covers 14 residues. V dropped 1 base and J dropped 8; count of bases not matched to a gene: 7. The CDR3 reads CATSRGGGGDGYTF. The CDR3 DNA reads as TGTGCCACCAGCAGAGGAGGAGGGGGCGACGGCTACACCTTC.

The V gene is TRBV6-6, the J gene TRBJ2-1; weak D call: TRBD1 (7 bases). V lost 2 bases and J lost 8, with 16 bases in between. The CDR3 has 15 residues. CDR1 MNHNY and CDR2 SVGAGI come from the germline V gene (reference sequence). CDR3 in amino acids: CASSYEQGGWYEQFF. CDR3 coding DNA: TGTGCCAGCAGTTACGAGCAGGGGGGTTGGTATGAGCAGTTCTTC.

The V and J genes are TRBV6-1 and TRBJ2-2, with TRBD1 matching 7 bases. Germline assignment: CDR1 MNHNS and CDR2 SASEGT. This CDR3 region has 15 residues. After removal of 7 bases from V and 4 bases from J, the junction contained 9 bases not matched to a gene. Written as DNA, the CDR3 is TGTGCCAGCAACCAGGGGGTTATAGGCACCGGGGAGCTGTTTTTT. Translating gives CASNQGVIGTGELFF.

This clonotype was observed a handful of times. The CDR3 DNA reads as TGTGCCACCCGGGCCAGGGAGGATGGCGAGCAGTACGTC. Its protein product is CATRAREDGEQYV. V and J are TRBV19 and TRBJ2-7; TRBD2 might be the D (6 bases). The length of the CDR3 is 13 residues. The germline V and J ends were trimmed by 10 bases and 6 bases, with 19 bases remaining between them. CDR1 and CDR2 (germline): LNHDA, SQIVND (reference sequence).

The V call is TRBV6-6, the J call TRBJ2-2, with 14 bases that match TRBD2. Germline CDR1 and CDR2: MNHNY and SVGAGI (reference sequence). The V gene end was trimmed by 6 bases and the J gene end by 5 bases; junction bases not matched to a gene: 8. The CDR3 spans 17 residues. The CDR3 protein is CASRATSGGDWTGELFF. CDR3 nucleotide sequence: TGTGCCAGCAGGGCGACTAGCGGGGGGGATTGGACCGGGGAGCTGTTTTTT.

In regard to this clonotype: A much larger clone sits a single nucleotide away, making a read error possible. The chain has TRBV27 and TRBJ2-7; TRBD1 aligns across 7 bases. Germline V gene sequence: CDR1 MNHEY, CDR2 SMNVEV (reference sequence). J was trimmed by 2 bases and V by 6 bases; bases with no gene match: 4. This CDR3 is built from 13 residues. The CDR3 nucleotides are TGTGCCAGCAGGGGGACAGCCCCCTACGAGCAGTACTTC. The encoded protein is CASRGTAPYEQYF.

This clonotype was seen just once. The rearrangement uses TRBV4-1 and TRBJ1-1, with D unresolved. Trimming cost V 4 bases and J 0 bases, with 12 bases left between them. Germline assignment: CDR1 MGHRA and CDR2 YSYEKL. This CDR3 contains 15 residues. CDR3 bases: TGCGCCAGCAGCCCGGAGAGGACGGTGAACACTGAAGCTTTCTTT. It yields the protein CASSPERTVNTEAFF.

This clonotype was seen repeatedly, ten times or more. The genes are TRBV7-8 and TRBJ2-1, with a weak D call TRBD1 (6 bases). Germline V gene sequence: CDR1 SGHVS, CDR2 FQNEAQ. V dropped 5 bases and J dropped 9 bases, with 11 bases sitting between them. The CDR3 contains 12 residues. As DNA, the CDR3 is TGTGCCAGCAGCCCCCCAGGGGCTGAGCAGTTCTTC. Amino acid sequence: CASSPPGAEQFF.

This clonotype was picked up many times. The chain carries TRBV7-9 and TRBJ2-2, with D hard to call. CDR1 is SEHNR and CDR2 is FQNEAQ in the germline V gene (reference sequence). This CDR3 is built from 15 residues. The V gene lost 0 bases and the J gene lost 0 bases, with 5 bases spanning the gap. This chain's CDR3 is CASSLAHPNTGELFF. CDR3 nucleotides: TGTGCCAGCAGCTTAGCACACCCGAACACCGGGGAGCTGTTTTTT.

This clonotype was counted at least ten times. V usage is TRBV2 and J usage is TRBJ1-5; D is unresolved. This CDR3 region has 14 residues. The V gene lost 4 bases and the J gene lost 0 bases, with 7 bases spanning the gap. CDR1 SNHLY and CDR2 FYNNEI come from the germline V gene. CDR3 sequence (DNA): TGTGCCAGCAGTGCCAGGTATAGCAATCAGCCCCAGCATTTT. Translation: CASSARYSNQPQHF.

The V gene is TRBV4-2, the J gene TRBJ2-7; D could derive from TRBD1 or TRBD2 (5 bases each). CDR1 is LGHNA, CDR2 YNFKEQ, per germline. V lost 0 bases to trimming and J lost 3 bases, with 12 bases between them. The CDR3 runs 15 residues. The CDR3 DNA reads TGTGCCAGCAGCCAAGATAGAGGGGACGGCTACGAGCAGTACTTC. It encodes CASSQDRGDGYEQYF.

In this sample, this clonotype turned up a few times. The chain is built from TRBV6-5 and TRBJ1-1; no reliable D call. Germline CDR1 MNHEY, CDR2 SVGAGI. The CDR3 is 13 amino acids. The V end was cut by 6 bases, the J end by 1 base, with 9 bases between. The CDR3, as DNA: TGTGCCAGCAGCCCGTGGGGGAACACTGAAGCTTTCTTT. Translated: CASSPWGNTEAFF.